The rows below give T cell receptor beta chains drawn from one sample of a study of shared clonotypes between healthy human individuals. Clones were read by immunoSEQ multiplex PCR, and TCRdb kept only the in-frame ones, dropping some. The sample includes hundreds of thousands of clones, approximately 79% of them seen just once. Sequencing was performed on memory CD4+ T cells sorted from blood. Source of these receptors: a man aged 25 to 40 in good health. The CDR3 runs from the conserved cysteine through the conserved F or W. The order of the fields is D gene, clone size, J gene, V gene, CDR3 DNA, CDR3 protein. The D gene is left open where the match is weak. Size is omitted from some rows. Given values are once, few, many or a class for expanded clones.

d_call: -; clone_size: -; j_call: TRBJ2-2; v_call: TRBV5-1; cdr3_nt: TGCGCCAGCAGAAGCGATTCGAACACCGGGGAGCTGTTTTTT; cdr3_aa: CASRSDSNTGELFF
d_call: TRBD1; clone_size: few; j_call: TRBJ2-1; v_call: TRBV5-1; cdr3_nt: TGCGCCAGCACCCGACCCGGGACAGGGTATGACAATGAGCAGTTCTTC; cdr3_aa: CASTRPGTGYDNEQFF
d_call: TRBD1; clone_size: -; j_call: TRBJ1-1; v_call: TRBV7-2; cdr3_nt: TGTGCCAGCAGCTTAGGTAGGGTTGTAGGGGGCTTCACTGAAGCTTTCTTT; cdr3_aa: CASSLGRVVGGFTEAFF
d_call: -; clone_size: -; j_call: TRBJ1-5; v_call: TRBV6-1; cdr3_nt: TGTGCCAGCTGGTCGGACAGCAATAGCAATCAGCCCCAGCATTTT; cdr3_aa: CASWSDSNSNQPQHF
d_call: -; clone_size: few; j_call: TRBJ1-5; v_call: TRBV25-1; cdr3_nt: TGTGCCAGCAGTGGATCCACAGAGTACAATCAGCCCCAGCATTTT; cdr3_aa: CASSGSTEYNQPQHF
d_call: TRBD1; clone_size: -; j_call: TRBJ2-7; v_call: TRBV5-1; cdr3_nt: TGCGCCAGCAGCTTGCGAACAGGGGGCGCCTACGAGCAGTACTTC; cdr3_aa: CASSLRTGGAYEQYF
d_call: -; clone_size: -; j_call: TRBJ2-5; v_call: TRBV7-2; cdr3_nt: TGTGCCAGCAGCCGAAGGGGGTATCAAGAGACCCAGTACTTC; cdr3_aa: CASSRRGYQETQYF
d_call: -; clone_size: once; j_call: TRBJ1-2; v_call: TRBV5-4; cdr3_nt: TGTGCCAGCAGCTTAGGTGGGAACTATGGCTACACCTTC; cdr3_aa: CASSLGGNYGYTF
d_call: -; clone_size: -; j_call: TRBJ2-6; v_call: TRBV4-2; cdr3_nt: TGTGCCAGCAGCCAGGACTACAGGGCAAGCTCTGGGGCCAACGTCCTGACTTTC; cdr3_aa: CASSQDYRASSGANVLTF
d_call: -; clone_size: -; j_call: TRBJ1-1; v_call: TRBV18; cdr3_nt: TGTGCCAGCTCACAGAATAGGGGGGACACTGAAGCTTTCTTT; cdr3_aa: CASSQNRGDTEAFF
d_call: TRBD2; clone_size: -; j_call: TRBJ2-5; v_call: TRBV9; cdr3_nt: TGTGCCAGCAAGGAGCGGGAGGGCAGTGAGACCCAGTACTTC; cdr3_aa: CASKEREGSETQYF
d_call: -; clone_size: few; j_call: TRBJ1-4; v_call: TRBV19; cdr3_nt: TGTGCCAGTAGTATAGTAATCGGACAAGCGGGGGAAAAACTGTTTTTT; cdr3_aa: CASSIVIGQAGEKLFF
d_call: TRBD1; clone_size: -; j_call: TRBJ2-7; v_call: TRBV28; cdr3_nt: TGTGCCAGCAGTTTCCCCGGGACAGTTTCCTACGAGCAGTACTTC; cdr3_aa: CASSFPGTVSYEQYF
d_call: -; clone_size: -; j_call: TRBJ1-1; v_call: TRBV4-2; cdr3_nt: TGTGCCAGCAGCCAAGATCTGTGGGCTGAAGCTTTCTTT; cdr3_aa: CASSQDLWAEAFF
d_call: -; clone_size: -; j_call: TRBJ2-1; v_call: TRBV5-1; cdr3_nt: TGCGCCAGCAGCTTGTTGGGGGACTATGAGCAGTTCTTC; cdr3_aa: CASSLLGDYEQFF
d_call: -; clone_size: -; j_call: TRBJ1-2; v_call: TRBV10-2; cdr3_nt: TGCGCCAGCAAGAAGGACAGAACAGTTAACTATGGCTACACCTTC; cdr3_aa: CASKKDRTVNYGYTF
d_call: -; clone_size: -; j_call: TRBJ1-5; v_call: TRBV5-4; cdr3_nt: TGTGCCAGCGCCCGGGAACCCAATCAGCCCCAGCATTTT; cdr3_aa: CASAREPNQPQHF